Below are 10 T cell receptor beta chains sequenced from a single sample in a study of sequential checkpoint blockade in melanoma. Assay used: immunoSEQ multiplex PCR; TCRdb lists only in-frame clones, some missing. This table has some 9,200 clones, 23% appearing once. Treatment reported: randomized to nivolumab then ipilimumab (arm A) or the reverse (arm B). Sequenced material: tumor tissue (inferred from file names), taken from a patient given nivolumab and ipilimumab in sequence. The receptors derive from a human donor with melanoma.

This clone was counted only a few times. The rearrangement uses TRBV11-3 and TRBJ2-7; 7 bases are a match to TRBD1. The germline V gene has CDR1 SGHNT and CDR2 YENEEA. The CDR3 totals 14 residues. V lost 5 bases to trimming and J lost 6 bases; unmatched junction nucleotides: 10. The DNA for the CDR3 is TGTGCCAGCAGCGAAATGACAGGGCCGGGCGAGCAGTACTTC. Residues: CASSEMTGPGEQYF. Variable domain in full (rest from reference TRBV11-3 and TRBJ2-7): EAGVVQSPRYKIIEKKQPVAFWCNPISGHNTLYWYLQNLGQGPELLIRYENEEAVDDSQLPKDRFSAERLKGVDSTLKIQPAELGDSAVYLCASSEMTGPGEQYFGPGTRLTVT.

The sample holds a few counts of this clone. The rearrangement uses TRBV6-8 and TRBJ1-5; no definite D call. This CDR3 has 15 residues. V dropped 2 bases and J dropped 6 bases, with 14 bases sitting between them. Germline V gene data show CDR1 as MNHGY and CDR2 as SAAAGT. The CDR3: CASSYVGQSAQPQHF. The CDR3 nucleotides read TGTGCCAGCAGTTACGTCGGGCAATCGGCTCAGCCCCAGCATTTT.

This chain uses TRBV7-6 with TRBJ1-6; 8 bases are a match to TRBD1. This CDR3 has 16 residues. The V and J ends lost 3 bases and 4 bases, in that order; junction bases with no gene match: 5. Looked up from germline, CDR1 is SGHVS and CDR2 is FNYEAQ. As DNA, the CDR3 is TGTGCCAGCAGCTTTACAGGGGGTTCGTATAATTCACCCCTCCACTTT. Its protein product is CASSFTGGSYNSPLHF.

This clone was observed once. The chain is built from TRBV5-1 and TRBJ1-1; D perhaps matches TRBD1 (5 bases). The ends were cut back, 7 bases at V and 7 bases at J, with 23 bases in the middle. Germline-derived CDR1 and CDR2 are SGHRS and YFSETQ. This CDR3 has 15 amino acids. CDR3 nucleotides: TGCGCCAGCGCACACTCTACCGAGGGGCTCGGTGAAGCTTTCTTT. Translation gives CASAHSTEGLGEAFF. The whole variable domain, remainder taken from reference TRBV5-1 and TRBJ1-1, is KAGVTQTPRYLIKTRGQQVTLSCSPISGHRSVSWYQQTPGQGLQFLFEYFSETQRNKGNFPGRFSGRQFSNSRSEMNVSTLELGDSALYLCASAHSTEGLGEAFFGQGTRLTVV.

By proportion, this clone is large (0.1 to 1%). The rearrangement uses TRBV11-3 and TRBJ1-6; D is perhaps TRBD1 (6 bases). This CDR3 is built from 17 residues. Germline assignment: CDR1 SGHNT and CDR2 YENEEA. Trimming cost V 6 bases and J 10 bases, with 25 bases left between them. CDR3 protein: CASSPPPRRTAPSPLHF. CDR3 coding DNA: TGTGCCAGCAGTCCCCCCCCGCGGAGGACAGCTCCATCACCCCTCCACTTT.

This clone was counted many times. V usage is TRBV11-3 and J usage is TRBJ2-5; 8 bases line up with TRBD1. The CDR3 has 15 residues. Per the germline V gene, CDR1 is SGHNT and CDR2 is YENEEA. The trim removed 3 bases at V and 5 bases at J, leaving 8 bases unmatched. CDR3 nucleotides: TGTGCCAGCAGCTTGGGTGGACAGGGCCGGGAGACCCAGTACTTC. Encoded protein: CASSLGGQGRETQYF.

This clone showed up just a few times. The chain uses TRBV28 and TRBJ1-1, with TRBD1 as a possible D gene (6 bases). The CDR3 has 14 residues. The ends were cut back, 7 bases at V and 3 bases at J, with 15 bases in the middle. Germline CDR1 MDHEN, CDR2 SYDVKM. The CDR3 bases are TGTGCCAGCACCCAGGGGTCCAAGGACACTGAAGCTTTCTTT. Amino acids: CASTQGSKDTEAFF. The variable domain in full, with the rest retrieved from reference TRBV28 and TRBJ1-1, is DVKVTQSSRYLVKRTGEKVFLECVQDMDHENMFWYRQDPGLGLRLIYFSYDVKMKEKGDIPEGYSVSREKKERFSLILESASTNQTSMYLCASTQGSKDTEAFFGQGTRLTVV.

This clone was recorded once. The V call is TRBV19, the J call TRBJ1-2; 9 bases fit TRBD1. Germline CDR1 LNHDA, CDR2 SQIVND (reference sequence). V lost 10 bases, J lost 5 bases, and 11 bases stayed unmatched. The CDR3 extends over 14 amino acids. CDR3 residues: CATRPGQGQYGYTF. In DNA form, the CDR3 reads TGTGCCACCCGCCCGGGACAGGGACAATATGGCTACACCTTC.

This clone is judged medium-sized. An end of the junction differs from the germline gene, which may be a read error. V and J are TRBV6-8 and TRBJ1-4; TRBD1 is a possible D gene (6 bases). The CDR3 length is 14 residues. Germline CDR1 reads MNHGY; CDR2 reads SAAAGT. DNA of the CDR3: TGTGCCATCAGTGGAGGGGGAGAAGGTGAAAAACTGTTTTTT. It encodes CAISGGGEGEKLFF.

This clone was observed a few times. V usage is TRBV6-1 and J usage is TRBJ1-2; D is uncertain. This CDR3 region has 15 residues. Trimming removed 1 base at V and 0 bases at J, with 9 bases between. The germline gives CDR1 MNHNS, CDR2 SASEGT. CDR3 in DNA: TGTGCCAGCAGTGAAGGTGGGCCGCCTAACTATGGCTACACCTTC. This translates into CASSEGGPPNYGYTF.